This TCR beta chain came from a study of blood T cell repertoires in COVID-19. Trimming cost V 4 bases and J 0 bases, with 7 bases left between them. The CDR3 runs to 15 residues. Per germline, CDR1 KGHSH and CDR2 LQKENI. TCRdb's copy holds only in-frame clones and misses some; the assay was immunoSEQ multiplex PCR. The sample carries 270,000 or so clones, roughly 80% recorded once. This sequence originates from a man aged 50-59 years who had recovered from COVID-19. Source material: PBMCs or T cells enriched from blood (not recorded which). The chain joins TRBV18 to TRBJ2-6, with D unclear. For the CDR3, the DNA is TGTGCCAGCTCACGAATTAGCTCTGGGGCCAACGTCCTGACTTTC. This translates into CASSRISSGANVLTF.